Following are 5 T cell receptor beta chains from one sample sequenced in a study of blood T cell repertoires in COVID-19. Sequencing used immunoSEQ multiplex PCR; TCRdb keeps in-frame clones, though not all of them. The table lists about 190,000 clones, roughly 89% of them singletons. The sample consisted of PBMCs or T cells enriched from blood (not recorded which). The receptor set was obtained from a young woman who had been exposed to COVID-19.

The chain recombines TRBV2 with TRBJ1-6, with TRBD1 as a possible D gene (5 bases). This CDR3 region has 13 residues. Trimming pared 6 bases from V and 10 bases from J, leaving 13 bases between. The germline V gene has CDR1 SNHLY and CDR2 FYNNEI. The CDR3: CASSPGIGSPLHF. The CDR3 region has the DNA TGTGCCAGCAGCCCAGGGATAGGGTCACCCCTCCACTTT. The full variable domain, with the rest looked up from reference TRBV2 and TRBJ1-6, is EPEVTQTPSHQVTQMGQEVILRCVPISNHLYFYWYRQILGQKVEFLVSFYNNEISEKSEIFDDQFSVERPDGSNFTLKIRSTKLEDSAMYFCASSPGIGSPLHFGNGTRLTVT.

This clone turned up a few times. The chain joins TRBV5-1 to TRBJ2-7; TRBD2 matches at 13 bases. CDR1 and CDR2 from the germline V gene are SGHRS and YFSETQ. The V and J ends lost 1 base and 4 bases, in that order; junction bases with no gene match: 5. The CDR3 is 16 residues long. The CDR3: CASSLRLAGGSYEQYF. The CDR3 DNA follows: TGCGCCAGCAGCTTGAGACTAGCGGGGGGCTCTTACGAGCAGTACTTC.

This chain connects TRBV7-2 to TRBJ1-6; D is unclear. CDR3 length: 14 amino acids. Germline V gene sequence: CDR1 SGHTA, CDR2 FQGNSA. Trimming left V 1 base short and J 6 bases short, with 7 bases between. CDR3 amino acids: CASSLGPGNSPLHF. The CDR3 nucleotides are TGTGCCAGCAGCTTAGGTCCGGGTAATTCACCCCTCCACTTT.

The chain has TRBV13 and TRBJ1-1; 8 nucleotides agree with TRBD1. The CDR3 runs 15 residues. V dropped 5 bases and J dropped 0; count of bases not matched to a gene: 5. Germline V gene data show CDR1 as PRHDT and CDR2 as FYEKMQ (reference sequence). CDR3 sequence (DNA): TGTGCCAGCAGCCCCCGGACAGGGTTGAACACTGAAGCTTTCTTT. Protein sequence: CASSPRTGLNTEAFF. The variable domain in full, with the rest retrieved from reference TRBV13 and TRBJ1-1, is AAGVIQSPRHLIKEKRETATLKCYPIPRHDTVYWYQQGPGQDPQFLISFYEKMQSDKGSIPDRFSAQQFSDYHSELNMSSLELGDSALYFCASSPRTGLNTEAFFGQGTRLTVV.

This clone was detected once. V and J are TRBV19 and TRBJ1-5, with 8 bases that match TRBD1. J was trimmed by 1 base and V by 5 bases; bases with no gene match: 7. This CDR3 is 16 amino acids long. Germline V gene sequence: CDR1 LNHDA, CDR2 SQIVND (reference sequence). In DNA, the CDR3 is TGTGCCAGTAGTTTGACCGACAGGGGAAGCAATCAGCCCCAGCATTTT. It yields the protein CASSLTDRGSNQPQHF.